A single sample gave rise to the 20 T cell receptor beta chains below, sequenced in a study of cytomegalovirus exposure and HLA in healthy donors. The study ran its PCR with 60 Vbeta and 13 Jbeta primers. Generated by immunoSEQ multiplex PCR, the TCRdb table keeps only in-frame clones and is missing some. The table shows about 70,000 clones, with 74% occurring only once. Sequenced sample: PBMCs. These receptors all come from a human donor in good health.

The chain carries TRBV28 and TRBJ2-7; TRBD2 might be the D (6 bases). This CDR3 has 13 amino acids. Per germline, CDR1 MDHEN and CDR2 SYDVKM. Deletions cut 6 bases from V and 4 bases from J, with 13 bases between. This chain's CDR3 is CASRYRLGYEQYF. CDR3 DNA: TGTGCCAGCAGATACCGACTAGGGTACGAGCAGTACTTC.

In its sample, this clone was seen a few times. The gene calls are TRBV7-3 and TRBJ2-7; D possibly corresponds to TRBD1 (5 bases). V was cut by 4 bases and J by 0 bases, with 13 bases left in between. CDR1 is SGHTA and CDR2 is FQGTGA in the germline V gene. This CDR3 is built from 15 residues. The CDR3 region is CASSSDQGGSYEQYF. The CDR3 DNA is TGTGCCAGCAGCTCTGATCAGGGTGGCTCCTACGAGCAGTACTTC.

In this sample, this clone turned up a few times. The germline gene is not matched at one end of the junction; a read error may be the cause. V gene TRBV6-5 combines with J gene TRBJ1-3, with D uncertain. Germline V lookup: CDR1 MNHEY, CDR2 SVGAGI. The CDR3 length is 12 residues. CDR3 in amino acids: CATQYVGDTIYF. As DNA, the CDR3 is TGTGCCACCCAATACGTTGGAGACACCATATATTTT.

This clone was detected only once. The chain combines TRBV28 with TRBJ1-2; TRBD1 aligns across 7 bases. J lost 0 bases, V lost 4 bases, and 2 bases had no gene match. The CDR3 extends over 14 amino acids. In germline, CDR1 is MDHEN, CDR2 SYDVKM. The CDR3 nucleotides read TGTGCCAGCAGTTGGACAGGCCCTAACTATGGCTACACCTTC. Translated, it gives CASSWTGPNYGYTF.

CDR3 in amino acids: CASSRLAAYEQYF. In DNA, the CDR3 is TGTGCCAGCAGTCGACTAGCGGCCTACGAGCAGTACTTC. The V and J genes are TRBV6-6 and TRBJ2-7, with 9 bases that match TRBD2. The germline V gene has CDR1 MNHNY and CDR2 SVGAGI (reference sequence). The V segment lost 5 bases and the J segment 2 bases; nucleotides outside the gene matches: 1. This CDR3 is 13 amino acids long.

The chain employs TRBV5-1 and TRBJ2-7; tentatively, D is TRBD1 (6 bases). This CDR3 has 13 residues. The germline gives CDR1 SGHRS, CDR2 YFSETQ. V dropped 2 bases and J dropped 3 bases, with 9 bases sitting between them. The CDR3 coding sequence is TGCGCCAGCAGCTTCGGACAGATCTACGAGCAGTACTTC. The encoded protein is CASSFGQIYEQYF.

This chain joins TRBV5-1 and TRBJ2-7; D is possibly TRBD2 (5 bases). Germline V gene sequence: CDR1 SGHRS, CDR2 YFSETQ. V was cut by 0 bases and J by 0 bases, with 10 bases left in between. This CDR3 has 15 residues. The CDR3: CASSLERILSYEQYF. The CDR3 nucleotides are TGCGCCAGCAGCTTGGAGCGGATCCTCTCCTACGAGCAGTACTTC.

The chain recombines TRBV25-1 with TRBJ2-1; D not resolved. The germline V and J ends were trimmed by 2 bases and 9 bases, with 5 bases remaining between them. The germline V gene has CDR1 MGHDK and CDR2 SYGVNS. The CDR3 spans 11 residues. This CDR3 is CASSESTEQFF. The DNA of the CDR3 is TGTGCCAGCAGTGAAAGCACTGAGCAGTTCTTC.

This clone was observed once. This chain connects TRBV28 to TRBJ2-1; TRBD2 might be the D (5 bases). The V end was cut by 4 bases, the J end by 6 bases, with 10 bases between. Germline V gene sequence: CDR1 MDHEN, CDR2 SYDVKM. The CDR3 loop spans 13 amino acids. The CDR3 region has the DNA TGTGCCAGCAGTTCTCTAGCTCCCAATGAGCAGTTCTTC. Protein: CASSSLAPNEQFF.

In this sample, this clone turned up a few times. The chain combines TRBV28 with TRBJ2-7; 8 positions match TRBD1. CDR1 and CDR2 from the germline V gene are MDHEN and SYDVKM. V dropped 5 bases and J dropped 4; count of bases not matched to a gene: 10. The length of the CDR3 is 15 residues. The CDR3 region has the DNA TGTGCCAGCAGTCCAATGACAGGGGCACTATACGAGCAGTACTTC. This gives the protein CASSPMTGALYEQYF. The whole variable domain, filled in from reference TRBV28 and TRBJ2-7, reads DVKVTQSSRYLVKRTGEKVFLECVQDMDHENMFWYRQDPGLGLRLIYFSYDVKMKEKGDIPEGYSVSREKKERFSLILESASTNQTSMYLCASSPMTGALYEQYFGPGTRLTVT.

As DNA, the CDR3 is TGTGCCATCAGTGCAGCGGGAAGCACAGATACGCAGTATTTT. Translating gives CAISAAGSTDTQYF. The chain is built from TRBV10-3 and TRBJ2-3, with TRBD2 identical over 7 bases. The CDR3 runs to 14 residues. In germline, CDR1 is ENHRY, CDR2 SYGVKD. V lost 4 bases to trimming and J lost 0 bases; unmatched junction nucleotides: 1.

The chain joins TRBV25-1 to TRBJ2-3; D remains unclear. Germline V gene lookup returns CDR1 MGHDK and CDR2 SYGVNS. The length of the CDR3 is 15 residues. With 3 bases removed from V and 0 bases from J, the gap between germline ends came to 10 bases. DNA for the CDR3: TGTGCCAGCAGTGACCCTGTTTCTAGCACAGATACGCAGTATTTT. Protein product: CASSDPVSSTDTQYF.

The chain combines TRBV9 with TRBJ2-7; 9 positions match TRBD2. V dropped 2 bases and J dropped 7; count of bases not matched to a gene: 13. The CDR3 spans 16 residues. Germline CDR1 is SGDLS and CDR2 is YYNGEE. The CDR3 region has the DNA TGTGCCAGCAGCGTCTCACCCTTTAGCGGGAGTGGTGAGCAGTACTTC. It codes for CASSVSPFSGSGEQYF.

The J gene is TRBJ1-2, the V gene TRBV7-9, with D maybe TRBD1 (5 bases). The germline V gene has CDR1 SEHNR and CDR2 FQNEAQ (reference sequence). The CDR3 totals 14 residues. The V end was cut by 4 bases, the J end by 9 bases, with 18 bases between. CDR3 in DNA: TGTGCCAGCAGCTCCGGGACTCTATATGGTAGCTACACCTTC. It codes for CASSSGTLYGSYTF.

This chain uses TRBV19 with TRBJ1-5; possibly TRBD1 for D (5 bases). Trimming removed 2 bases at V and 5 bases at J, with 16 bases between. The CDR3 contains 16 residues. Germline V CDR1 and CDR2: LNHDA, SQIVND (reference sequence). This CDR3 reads CASSIPHSVGDQPQHF. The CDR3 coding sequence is TGTGCCAGTAGTATACCCCACTCGGTAGGGGATCAGCCCCAGCATTTT. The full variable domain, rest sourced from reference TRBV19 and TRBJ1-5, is DGGITQSPKYLFRKEGQNVTLSCEQNLNHDAMYWYRQDPGQGLRLIYYSQIVNDFQKGDIAEGYSVSREKKESFPLTVTSAQKNPTAFYLCASSIPHSVGDQPQHFGDGTRLSIL.

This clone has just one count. The CDR3 reads CASSLTGNGNTIYF. The CDR3 nucleotides are TGTGCCAGCAGTCTCACAGGGAATGGAAACACCATATATTTT. The rearrangement uses TRBV2 and TRBJ1-3, with D possibly being TRBD1 (6 bases). V shed 5 bases and J shed 3 bases, with 11 bases lying between them. The CDR3 runs to 14 residues. Germline V gene sequence: CDR1 SNHLY, CDR2 FYNNEI.

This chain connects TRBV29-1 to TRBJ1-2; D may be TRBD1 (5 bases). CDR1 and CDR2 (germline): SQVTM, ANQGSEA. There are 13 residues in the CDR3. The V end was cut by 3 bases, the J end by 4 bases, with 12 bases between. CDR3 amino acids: CSVDGGVAYGYTF. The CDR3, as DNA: TGCAGCGTTGACGGGGGGGTTGCCTATGGCTACACCTTC.

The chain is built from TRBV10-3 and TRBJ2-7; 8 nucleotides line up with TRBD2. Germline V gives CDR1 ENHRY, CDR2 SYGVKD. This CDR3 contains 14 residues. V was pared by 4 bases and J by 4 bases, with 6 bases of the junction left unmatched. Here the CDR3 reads CAISGTSSPYEQYF. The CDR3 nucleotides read TGTGCCATCAGTGGGACTAGCAGCCCGTACGAGCAGTACTTC.

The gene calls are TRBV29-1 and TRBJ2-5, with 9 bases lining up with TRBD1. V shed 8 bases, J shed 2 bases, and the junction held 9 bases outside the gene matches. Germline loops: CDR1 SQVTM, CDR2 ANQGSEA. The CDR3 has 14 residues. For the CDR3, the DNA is TGCAGCATTATGGACAGGGGAAGGCAAGAGACCCAGTACTTC. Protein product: CSIMDRGRQETQYF. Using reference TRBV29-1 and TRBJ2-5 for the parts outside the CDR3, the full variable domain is SAVISQKPSRDICQRGTSLTIQCQVDSQVTMMFWYRQQPGQSLTLIATANQGSEATYESGFVIDKFPISRPNLTFSTLTVSNMSPEDSSIYLCSIMDRGRQETQYFGPGTRLLVL.

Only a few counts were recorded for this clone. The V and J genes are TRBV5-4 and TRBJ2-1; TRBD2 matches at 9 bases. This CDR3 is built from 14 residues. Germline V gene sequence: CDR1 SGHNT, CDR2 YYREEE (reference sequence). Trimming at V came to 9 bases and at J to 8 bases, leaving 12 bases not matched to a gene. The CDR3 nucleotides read TGTGCCACCTCCCGAAGTAGCGGGAGCGATGAGCAGTTCTTC. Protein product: CATSRSSGSDEQFF. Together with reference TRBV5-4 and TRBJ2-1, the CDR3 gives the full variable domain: ETGVTQSPTHLIKTRGQQVTLRCSSQSGHNTVSWYQQALGQGPQFIFQYYREEENGRGNFPPRFSGLQFPNYSSELNVNALELDDSALYLCATSRSSGSDEQFFGPGTRLTVL.